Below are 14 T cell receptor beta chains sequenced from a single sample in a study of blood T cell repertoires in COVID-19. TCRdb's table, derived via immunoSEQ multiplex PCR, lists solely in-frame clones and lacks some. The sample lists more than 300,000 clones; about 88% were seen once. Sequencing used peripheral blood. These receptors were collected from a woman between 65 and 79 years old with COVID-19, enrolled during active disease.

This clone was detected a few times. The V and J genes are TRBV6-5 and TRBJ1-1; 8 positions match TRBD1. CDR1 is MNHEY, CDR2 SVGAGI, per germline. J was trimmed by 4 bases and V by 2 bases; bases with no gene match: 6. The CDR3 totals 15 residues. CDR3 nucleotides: TGTGCCAGCAGTTACCGGCTTACAGGGGGCACTGAAGCTTTCTTT. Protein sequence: CASSYRLTGGTEAFF.

CDR3 in amino acids: CASGLLAGGVLAKNIQYF. The CDR3 region has the DNA TGTGCTAGTGGTTTACTAGCGGGGGGGGTCCTAGCCAAAAACATTCAGTACTTC. The chain uses TRBV12-5 and TRBJ2-4; TRBD2 matches 13 bases. Germline CDR1 LGHNT, CDR2 FRNRAP. The V segment lost 3 bases and the J segment 0 bases; nucleotides outside the gene matches: 5. This CDR3 has 18 amino acids. Looking up the rest from reference TRBV12-5 and TRBJ2-4 gives the full variable domain: DARVTQTPRHKVTEMGQEVTMRCQPILGHNTVFWYRQTMMQGLELLAYFRNRAPLDDSGMPKDRFSAEMPDATLATLKIQPSEPRDSAVYFCASGLLAGGVLAKNIQYFGAGTRLSVL.

This chain's CDR3 is CAWIGAHGYTF. The CDR3 DNA follows: TGTGCCTGGATTGGGGCCCATGGCTACACCTTC. The chain uses TRBV30 and TRBJ1-2; D might be TRBD1 (5 bases). The CDR3 is 11 amino acids. Trimming took off 4 bases at V and 6 bases at J, with 9 bases between the two ends. CDR1 is GTSNPN, CDR2 SVGIG, per germline (reference sequence).

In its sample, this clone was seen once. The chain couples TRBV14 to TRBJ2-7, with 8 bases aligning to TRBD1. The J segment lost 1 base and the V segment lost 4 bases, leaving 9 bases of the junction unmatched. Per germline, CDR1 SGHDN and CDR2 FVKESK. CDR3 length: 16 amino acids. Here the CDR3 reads CASSLLTGTGSYEQYF. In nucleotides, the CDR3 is TGTGCCAGCAGCCTACTTACCGGGACAGGTTCCTACGAGCAGTACTTC.

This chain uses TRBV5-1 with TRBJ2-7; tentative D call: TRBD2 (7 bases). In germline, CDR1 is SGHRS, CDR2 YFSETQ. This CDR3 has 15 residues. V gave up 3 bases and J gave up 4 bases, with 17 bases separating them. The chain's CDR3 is CASSSGGLGNYEQYF. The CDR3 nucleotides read TGCGCCAGCAGCTCCGGGGGGCTCGGGAATTACGAGCAGTACTTC.

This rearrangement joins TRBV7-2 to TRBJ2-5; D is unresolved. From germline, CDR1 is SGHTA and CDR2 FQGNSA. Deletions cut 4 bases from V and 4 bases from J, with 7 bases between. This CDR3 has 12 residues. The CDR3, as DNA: TGTGCCAGCAGCTCCGGCGGAGAGACCCAGTACTTC. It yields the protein CASSSGGETQYF.

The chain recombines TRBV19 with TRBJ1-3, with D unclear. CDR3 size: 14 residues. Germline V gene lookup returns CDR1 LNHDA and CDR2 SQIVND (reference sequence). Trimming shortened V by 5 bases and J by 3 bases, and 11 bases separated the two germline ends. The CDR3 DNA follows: TGTGCCAGTAGTCGGCCCGGAGGTGGAAACACCATATATTTT. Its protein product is CASSRPGGGNTIYF.

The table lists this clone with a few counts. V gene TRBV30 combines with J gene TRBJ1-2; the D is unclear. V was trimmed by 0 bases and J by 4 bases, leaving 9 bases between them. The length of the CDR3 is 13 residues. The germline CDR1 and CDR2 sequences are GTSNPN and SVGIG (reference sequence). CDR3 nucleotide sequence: TGTGCCTGGAGTGTTTTTTCCAGCTATGGCTACACCTTC. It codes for CAWSVFSSYGYTF. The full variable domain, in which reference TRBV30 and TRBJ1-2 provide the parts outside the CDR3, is SQTIHQWPATLVQPVGSPLSLECTVEGTSNPNLYWYRQAAGRGLQLLFYSVGIGQISSEVPQNLSASRPQDRQFILSSKKLLLSDSGFYLCAWSVFSSYGYTFGSGTRLTVV.

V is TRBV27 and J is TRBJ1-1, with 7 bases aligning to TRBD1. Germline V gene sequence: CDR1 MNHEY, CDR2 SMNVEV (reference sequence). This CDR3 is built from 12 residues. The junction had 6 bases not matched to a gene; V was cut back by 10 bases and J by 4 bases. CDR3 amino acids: CATQGGSTEAFF. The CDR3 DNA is TGTGCCACCCAGGGGGGCTCCACTGAAGCTTTCTTT.

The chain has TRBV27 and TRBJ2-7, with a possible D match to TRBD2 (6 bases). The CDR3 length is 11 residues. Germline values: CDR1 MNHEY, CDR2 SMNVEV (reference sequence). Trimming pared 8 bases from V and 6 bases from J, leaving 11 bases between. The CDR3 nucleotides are TGTGCCAGCGAGATCGGGGGCGAGCAGTACTTC. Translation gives CASEIGGEQYF.

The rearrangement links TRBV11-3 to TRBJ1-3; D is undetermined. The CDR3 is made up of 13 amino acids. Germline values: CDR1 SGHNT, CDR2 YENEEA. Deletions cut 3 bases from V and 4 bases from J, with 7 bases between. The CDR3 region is CASSLSRGNTIYF. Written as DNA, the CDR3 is TGTGCCAGCAGCTTGAGCCGGGGAAACACCATATATTTT.

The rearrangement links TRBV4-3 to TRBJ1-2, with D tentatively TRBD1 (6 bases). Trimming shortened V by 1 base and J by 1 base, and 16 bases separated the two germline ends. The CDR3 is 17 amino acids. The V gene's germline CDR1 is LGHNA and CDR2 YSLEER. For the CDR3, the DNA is TGCGCCAGCAGCCAAGGGACAGCTACTTCCCTTAACTATGGCTACACCTTC. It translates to CASSQGTATSLNYGYTF.

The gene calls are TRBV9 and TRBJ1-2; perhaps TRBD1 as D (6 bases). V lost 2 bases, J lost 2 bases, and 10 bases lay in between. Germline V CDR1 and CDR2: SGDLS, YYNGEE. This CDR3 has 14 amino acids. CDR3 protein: CASSVSDRNYGYTF. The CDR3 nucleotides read TGTGCCAGCAGCGTCTCAGACAGGAACTATGGCTACACCTTC.

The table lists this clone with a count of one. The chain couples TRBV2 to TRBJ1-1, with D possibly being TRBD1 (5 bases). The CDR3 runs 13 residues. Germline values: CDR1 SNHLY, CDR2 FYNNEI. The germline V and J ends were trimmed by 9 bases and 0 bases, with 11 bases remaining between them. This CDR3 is CASRRGLNTEAFF. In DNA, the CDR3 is TGTGCCAGTCGAAGGGGTTTGAACACTGAAGCTTTCTTT. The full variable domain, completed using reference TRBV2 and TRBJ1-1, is EPEVTQTPSHQVTQMGQEVILRCVPISNHLYFYWYRQILGQKVEFLVSFYNNEISEKSEIFDDQFSVERPDGSNFTLKIRSTKLEDSAMYFCASRRGLNTEAFFGQGTRLTVV.